These T cell receptor beta chains were read from a single sample in a study of T cells after yellow fever vaccination. TCRdb analysed the 5' RACE reads with MiXCR anew, one entry per CDR3 protein. The sample yields hundreds of thousands of distinct CDR3 sequences, 8.7% seen once. The input for sequencing was CD4+ T cells sorted from PBMCs, taken 5 days after the yellow fever booster vaccination. All receptors derive from a man younger than 35 who received the YFV17D yellow fever vaccine. Both conserved end residues are part of each CDR3. The D gene is left open where the match is weak. A row's size may be missing; if present it is once, few, many or a size class.

>TRBV20-1|few|NA|TRBJ2-6
TGCAGTTCGGCTTCCTCTGGGGCCAACGTCCTGACTTTC
CSSASSGANVLTF
>TRBV5-1|few|NA|TRBJ1-4
TGCGCCAGCAGCTTGGGGGGGGCAGGAACTAATGAAAAACTGTTTTTT
CASSLGGAGTNEKLFF
>TRBV10-3|NA|NA|TRBJ1-3
TGTGCCATCAGTGCCTGGACGGGTCCTGGAAACACCATATATTTT
CAISAWTGPGNTIYF
>TRBV9|NA|NA|TRBJ1-2
TGTGCCAGCAGCGTAGTCCCGGGAAACTATGGCTACACCTTC
CASSVVPGNYGYTF
>TRBV3-1|NA|NA|TRBJ1-5
TGTGCCAGCAGCCAAGATTCGGCGGGGCAGCCCCAGCATTTT
CASSQDSAGQPQHF
>TRBV20-1|few|NA|TRBJ2-5
TGCAGTGCCAACCCCTCAGCGGAAAAGGGGGAGACCCAGTACTTC
CSANPSAEKGETQYF
>TRBV7-9|NA|NA|TRBJ1-2
TGTGCCAGCAGCGCTAGCAGGGGTAACTATGGCTACACCTTC
CASSASRGNYGYTF
>TRBV5-1|NA|NA|TRBJ2-7
TGCGCCAGCAGCTTGGGGACTCAGGCGTTCTACGAGCAGTACTTC
CASSLGTQAFYEQYF
>TRBV12-3/TRBV12-4|few|TRBD2|TRBJ2-7
TGTGCCAGCAGTTTCCAGCGGGGGGAGCAGTACTTC
CASSFQRGEQYF
>TRBV15|NA|TRBD2|TRBJ2-5
TGTGCCACGTCAATCCAGCGGGGCTTCCAAGAGACCCAGTACTTC
CATSIQRGFQETQYF
>TRBV10-2|few|NA|TRBJ2-1
TGCGCCAGCAGTGATCTGGCGGACAATGAGCAGTTCTTC
CASSDLADNEQFF
>TRBV7-9|many|TRBD2|TRBJ2-1
TGTGCCAGCAGAAAAAGTAGCGGGGGGGCGGATGAGCAGTTCTTC
CASRKSSGGADEQFF
>TRBV15|NA|NA|TRBJ2-5
TGTGCCACCGGTATTGGACAGCTGCAAGAGACCCAGTACTTC
CATGIGQLQETQYF
>TRBV6-6|NA|TRBD1|TRBJ2-2
TGTGCCAGCAGTGAGACAGGGGGCAACACCGGGGAGCTGTTTTTT
CASSETGGNTGELFF
>TRBV6-2/TRBV6-3|many|NA|TRBJ1-1
TGTGCCAGCAGGGACCCGGGGGGCACTGAAGCTTTCTTT
CASRDPGGTEAFF
>TRBV18|many|NA|TRBJ1-1
TGTGCCAGCTCACCGGGTCAAGAAGCTTTCTTT
CASSPGQEAFF
>TRBV19|few|NA|TRBJ1-4
TGTGCCAGTAGCAGGGTGATTAATGAAAAACTGTTTTTT
CASSRVINEKLFF
>TRBV12-3/TRBV12-4|NA|TRBD1|TRBJ2-2
TGTGCCAGCAGTTTACAGGGGGCGGTCACCGGGGAGCTGTTTTTT
CASSLQGAVTGELFF
>TRBV23-1|NA|NA|TRBJ1-5
TGCGCCAGCAGTCAATCGATACGTAGCAATCAGCCCCAGCATTTT
CASSQSIRSNQPQHF
>TRBV4-3|many|TRBD2|TRBJ2-1
TGCGCCAGCAGCCAGCCCAGCGGGGGTAGGAATGAGCAGTTCTTC
CASSQPSGGRNEQFF
>TRBV20-1|NA|NA|TRBJ1-3
TGCAGTGCTAACCTCCGGGGTGAAAACACCATATATTTT
CSANLRGENTIYF
>TRBV12-3/TRBV12-4|few|TRBD1|TRBJ2-7
TGTGCCAGCAGCTTCAGGGGGTTCTCGGACGAGCAGTACTTC
CASSFRGFSDEQYF
>TRBV9|many|NA|TRBJ1-1
TGTGCCAGCAGCGTAACTGCCTCGGGACCCTTAAACACTGAAGCTTTCTTT
CASSVTASGPLNTEAFF
>TRBV5-1|few|NA|TRBJ1-1
TGCGCCAGCAGCTTTACTCCCGGACAGAACACTGAAGCTTTCTTT
CASSFTPGQNTEAFF
>TRBV20-1|few|NA|TRBJ1-2
TGCAGTGCGGCACATGGTTCGCAGGGCTACACCTTC
CSAAHGSQGYTF
>TRBV28|NA|NA|TRBJ1-2
TGTGCCAGCAGACCTGGACACAGCTATGGCTACACCTTC
CASRPGHSYGYTF
>TRBV15|NA|NA|TRBJ2-2
TGTGCCACCAGCAGAGTTTGGCAGAACGGGGAGCTGTTTTTT
CATSRVWQNGELFF
>TRBV4-2|few|NA|TRBJ2-5
TGTGCCAGCAGCCCAGGACTGACTTTGGAGACCCAGTACTTC
CASSPGLTLETQYF